The TCR beta chain described here comes from a study of blood T cell repertoires in COVID-19. At the level of the study: PBMCs, B-cell-depleted T cells, or T cells provided the cDNA or gDNA that made up the material.

Generated by immunoSEQ multiplex PCR, the TCRdb table keeps only in-frame clones and is missing some. This table has around 230,000 clones, 70% to 90% appearing once. Participant age was roughly 18 to 89 years, and participants resided in about two dozen US areas. Donors of Cohort 3 who recovered were those that had two negative PCRs, clearance, or symptom resolution. The sequencing input was PBMCs or T cells enriched from blood (not recorded which). The TCR was taken from a man between 35 and 55 years old who had recovered from COVID-19.

CDR3 bases: TGTGCCAGCAGCCTACTAGGGAATTCTGAAGCTTTCTTT. Translated, it gives CASSLLGNSEAFF. The rearrangement joins TRBV9 to TRBJ1-1, with unresolved D. V lost 4 bases and J 6 bases, leaving 13 bases between the germline ends. This CDR3 has 13 residues. Germline V gene data show CDR1 as SGDLS and CDR2 as YYNGEE. Combining the CDR3 with reference TRBV9 and TRBJ1-1 gives the whole variable domain DSGVTQTPKHLITATGQRVTLRCSPRSGDLSVYWYQQSLDQGLQFLIQYYNGEERAKGNILERFSAQQFPDLHSELNLSSLELGDSALYFCASSLLGNSEAFFGQGTRLTVV.